This TCR beta chain appears in the sequencing data of a study of control samples from healthy donors and cancer patients. Only one count was recorded for this clone. This CDR3 contains 15 residues. Germline assignment: CDR1 ENHRY and CDR2 SYGVKD. With V trimmed by 1 base and J by 5 bases, 5 bases remained unmatched. Libraries were prepared by immunoSEQ multiplex PCR; TCRdb keeps only in-frame clonotypes and omits some of them. Of around 51,000 clones in the sample, about four fifths were seen once. Sequencing was done on a sample of blood. The origin of this receptor is an older man in good health. The V call is TRBV10-3, the J call TRBJ1-5; 7 bases are shared with TRBD1. CDR3 in amino acids: CAISEYGTVDQPQHF. The CDR3 DNA sequence: TGTGCCATCAGTGAGTATGGGACAGTCGATCAGCCCCAGCATTTT.